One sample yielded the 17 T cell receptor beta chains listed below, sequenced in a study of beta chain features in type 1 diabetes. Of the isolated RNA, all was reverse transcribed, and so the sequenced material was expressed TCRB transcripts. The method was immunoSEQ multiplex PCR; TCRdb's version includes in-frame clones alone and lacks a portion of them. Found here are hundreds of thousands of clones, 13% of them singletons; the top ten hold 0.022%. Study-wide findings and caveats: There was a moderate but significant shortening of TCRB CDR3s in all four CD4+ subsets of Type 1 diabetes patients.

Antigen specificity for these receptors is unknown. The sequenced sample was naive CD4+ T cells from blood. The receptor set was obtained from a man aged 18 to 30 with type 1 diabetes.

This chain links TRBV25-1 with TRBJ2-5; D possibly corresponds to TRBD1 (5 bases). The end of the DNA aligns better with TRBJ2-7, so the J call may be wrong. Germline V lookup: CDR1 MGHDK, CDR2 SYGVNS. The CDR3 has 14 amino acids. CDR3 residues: CASSQQGSSYEQYF. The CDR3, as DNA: TGTGCCAGCAGTCAGCAGGGCTCGTCCTACGAGCAGTACTTC.

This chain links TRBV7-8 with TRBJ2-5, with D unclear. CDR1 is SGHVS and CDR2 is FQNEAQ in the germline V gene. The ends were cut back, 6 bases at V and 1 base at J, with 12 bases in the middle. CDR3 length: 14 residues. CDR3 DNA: TGTGCCAGCAGTCTCGACCCGAGCCAAGAGACCCAGTACTTC. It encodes CASSLDPSQETQYF. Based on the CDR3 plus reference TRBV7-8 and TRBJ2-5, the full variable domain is GAGVSQSPRYKVAKRGQDVALRCDPISGHVSLFWYQQALGQGPEFLTYFQNEAQLDKSGLPSDRFFAERPEGSVSTLKIQRTQQEDSAVYLCASSLDPSQETQYFGPGTRLLVL.

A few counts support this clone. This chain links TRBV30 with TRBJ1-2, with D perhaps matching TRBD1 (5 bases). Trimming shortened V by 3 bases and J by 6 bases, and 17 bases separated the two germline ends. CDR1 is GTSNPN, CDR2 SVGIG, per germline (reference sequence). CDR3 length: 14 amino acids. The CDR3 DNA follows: TGTGCCTGGAGGCCCGGGGGTGTTGTGAATGGCTACACCTTC. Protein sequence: CAWRPGGVVNGYTF.

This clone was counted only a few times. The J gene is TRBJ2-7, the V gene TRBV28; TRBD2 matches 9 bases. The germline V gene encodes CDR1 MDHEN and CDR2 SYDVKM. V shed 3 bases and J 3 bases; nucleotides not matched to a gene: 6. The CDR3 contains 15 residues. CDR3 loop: CASSFGASGNYEQYF. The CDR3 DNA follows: TGTGCCAGCAGTTTTGGGGCTAGCGGGAACTACGAGCAGTACTTC. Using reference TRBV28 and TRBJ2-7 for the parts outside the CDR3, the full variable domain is DVKVTQSSRYLVKRTGEKVFLECVQDMDHENMFWYRQDPGLGLRLIYFSYDVKMKEKGDIPEGYSVSREKKERFSLILESASTNQTSMYLCASSFGASGNYEQYFGPGTRLTVT.

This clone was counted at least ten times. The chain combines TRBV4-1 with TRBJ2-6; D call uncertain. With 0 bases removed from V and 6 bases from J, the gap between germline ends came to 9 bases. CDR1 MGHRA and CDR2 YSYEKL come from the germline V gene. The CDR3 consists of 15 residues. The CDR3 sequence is CASSQEGSKANVLTF. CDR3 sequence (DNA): TGCGCCAGCAGCCAAGAAGGCAGTAAGGCCAACGTCCTGACTTTC.

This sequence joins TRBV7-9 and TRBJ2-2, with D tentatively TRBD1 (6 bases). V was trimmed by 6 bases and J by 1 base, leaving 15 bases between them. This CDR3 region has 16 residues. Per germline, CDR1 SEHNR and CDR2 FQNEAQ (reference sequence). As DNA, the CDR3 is TGTGCCAGCAGAGTACAGGGAGATGGGAACACCGGGGAGCTGTTTTTT. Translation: CASRVQGDGNTGELFF.

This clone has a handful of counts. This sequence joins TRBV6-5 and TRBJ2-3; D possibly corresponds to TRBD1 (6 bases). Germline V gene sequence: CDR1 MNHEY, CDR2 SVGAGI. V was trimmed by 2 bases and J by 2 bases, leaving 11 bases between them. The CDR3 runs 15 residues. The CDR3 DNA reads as TGTGCCAGCAGTTACGGGGGCCATAACACAGATACGCAGTATTTT. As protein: CASSYGGHNTDTQYF.

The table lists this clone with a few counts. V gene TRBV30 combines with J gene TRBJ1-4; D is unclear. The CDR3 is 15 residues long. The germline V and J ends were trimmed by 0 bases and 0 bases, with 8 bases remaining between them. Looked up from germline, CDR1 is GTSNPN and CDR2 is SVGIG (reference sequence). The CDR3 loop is CAWSVGMSTNEKLFF. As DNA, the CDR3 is TGTGCCTGGAGTGTAGGCATGTCAACTAATGAAAAACTGTTTTTT.

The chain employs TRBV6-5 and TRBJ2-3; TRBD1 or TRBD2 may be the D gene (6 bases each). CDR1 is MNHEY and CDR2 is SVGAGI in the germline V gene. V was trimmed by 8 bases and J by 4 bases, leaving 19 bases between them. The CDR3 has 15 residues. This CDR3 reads CASGSGGPSADTQYF. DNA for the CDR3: TGTGCCAGCGGGTCCGGGGGCCCCTCGGCAGATACGCAGTATTTT.

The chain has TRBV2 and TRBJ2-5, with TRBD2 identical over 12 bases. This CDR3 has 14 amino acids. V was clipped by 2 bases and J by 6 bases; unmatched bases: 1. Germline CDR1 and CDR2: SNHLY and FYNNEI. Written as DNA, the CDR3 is TGTGCCAGCAGTGAATGGACTAGCGGGAAGACCCAGTACTTC. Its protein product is CASSEWTSGKTQYF. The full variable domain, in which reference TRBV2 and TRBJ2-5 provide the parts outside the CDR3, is EPEVTQTPSHQVTQMGQEVILRCVPISNHLYFYWYRQILGQKVEFLVSFYNNEISEKSEIFDDQFSVERPDGSNFTLKIRSTKLEDSAMYFCASSEWTSGKTQYFGPGTRLLVL.

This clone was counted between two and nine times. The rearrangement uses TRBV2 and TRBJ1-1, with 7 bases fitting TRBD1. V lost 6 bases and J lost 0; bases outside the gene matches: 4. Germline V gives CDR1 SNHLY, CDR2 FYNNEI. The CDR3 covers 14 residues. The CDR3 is CASRAQGMNTEAFF. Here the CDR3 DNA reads TGTGCCAGCAGAGCACAGGGGATGAACACTGAAGCTTTCTTT.

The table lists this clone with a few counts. The CDR3, as DNA: TGTGCCAGCGAACAGGGGGCGTTCAGCGGGGAGCTGTTTTTT. This encodes CASEQGAFSGELFF. The chain recombines TRBV7-3 with TRBJ2-2, with TRBD1 matching 9 bases. Germline V lookup: CDR1 SGHTA, CDR2 FQGTGA. The CDR3 loop spans 14 amino acids. J was trimmed by 7 bases and V by 8 bases; bases with no gene match: 8.

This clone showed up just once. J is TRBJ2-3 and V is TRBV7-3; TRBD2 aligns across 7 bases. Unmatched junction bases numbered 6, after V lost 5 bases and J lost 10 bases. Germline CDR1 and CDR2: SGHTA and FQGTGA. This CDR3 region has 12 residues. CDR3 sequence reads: CASSQAGGSQYF. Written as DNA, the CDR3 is TGTGCCAGCAGCCAGGCCGGGGGGTCGCAGTATTTT.

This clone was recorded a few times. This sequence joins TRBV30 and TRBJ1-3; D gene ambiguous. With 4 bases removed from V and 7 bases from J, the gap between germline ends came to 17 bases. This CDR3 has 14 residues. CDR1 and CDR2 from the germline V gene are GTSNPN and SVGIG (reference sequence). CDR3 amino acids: CAWTWTPEGNTIYF. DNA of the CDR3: TGTGCCTGGACGTGGACCCCCGAAGGGAACACCATATATTTT. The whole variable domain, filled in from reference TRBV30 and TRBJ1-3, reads SQTIHQWPATLVQPVGSPLSLECTVEGTSNPNLYWYRQAAGRGLQLLFYSVGIGQISSEVPQNLSASRPQDRQFILSSKKLLLSDSGFYLCAWTWTPEGNTIYFGEGSWLTVV.

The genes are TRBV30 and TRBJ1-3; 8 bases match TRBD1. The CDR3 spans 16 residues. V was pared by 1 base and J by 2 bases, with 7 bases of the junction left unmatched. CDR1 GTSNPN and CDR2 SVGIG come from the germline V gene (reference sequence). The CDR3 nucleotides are TGTGCCTGGAGTGGGACAGGGATGAACACTGGAAACACCATATATTTT. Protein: CAWSGTGMNTGNTIYF.

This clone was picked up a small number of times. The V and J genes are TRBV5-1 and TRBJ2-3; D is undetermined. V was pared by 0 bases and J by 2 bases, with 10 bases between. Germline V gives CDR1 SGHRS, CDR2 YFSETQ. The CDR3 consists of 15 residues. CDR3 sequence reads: CASSLETPYTDTQYF. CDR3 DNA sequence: TGCGCCAGCAGCTTGGAAACACCGTACACAGATACGCAGTATTTT.

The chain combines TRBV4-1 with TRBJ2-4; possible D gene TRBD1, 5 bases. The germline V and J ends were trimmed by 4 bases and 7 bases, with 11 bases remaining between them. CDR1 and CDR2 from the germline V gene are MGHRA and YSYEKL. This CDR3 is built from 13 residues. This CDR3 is CASSPSPGNIQYF. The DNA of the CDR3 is TGCGCCAGCAGCCCCTCCCCAGGGAACATTCAGTACTTC.